Listed below are T cell receptor beta chains from one sample, sequenced in a study of blood T cell repertoires in COVID-19. Data came from immunoSEQ multiplex PCR; TCRdb stores just in-frame clones and leaves some out. The data contain under 300,000 clones, approximately 80% of them singletons. Sequencing input: peripheral blood. These receptors came from a woman aged 18-29 years with acute or convalescent COVID-19. Each CDR3 is given with its conserved first and last residue. The D gene is left open where the match is weak. Rows give clone size only sometimes, using once, few, many, or a class for an expanded clone.

.,TRBJ2-2,TRBV24-1,18,.,CATSDPPSGHSNTGELFF,TGTGCCACCAGTGATCCCCCGTCGGGACACTCGAACACCGGGGAGCTGTTTTTT
few,TRBJ1-4,TRBV7-9,12,TRBD1,CAYRTGNEKLFF,TGTGCCTACCGGACAGGGAATGAAAAACTGTTTTTT
.,TRBJ2-7,TRBV9,15,.,CASSVGSRLSYEQYF,TGTGCCAGCAGCGTAGGCTCGCGCCTCTCCTACGAGCAGTACTTC
.,TRBJ2-7,TRBV16,13,.,CASSQSQVGEQYF,TGTGCCAGCAGCCAATCGCAGGTAGGCGAGCAGTACTTC
.,TRBJ2-7,TRBV5-1,15,.,CASSLGGTSSYEQYF,TGCGCCAGCAGCTTGGGAGGGACATCCTCCTACGAGCAGTACTTC
few,TRBJ2-7,TRBV5-1,14,TRBD2,CASSETSGLYEQYF,TGCGCCAGCAGTGAGACTAGCGGGCTATACGAGCAGTACTTC
.,TRBJ2-4,TRBV5-6,15,.,CASSLGTVAKNIQYF,TGTGCCAGCAGCTTGGGGACAGTAGCCAAAAACATTCAGTACTTC
.,TRBJ2-2,TRBV18,14,.,CASSPRGFHGELFF,TGTGCCAGCTCACCGCGGGGTTTCCACGGGGAGCTGTTTTTT
.,TRBJ2-7,TRBV30,12,.,CAWSVSWAEQYF,TGTGCCTGGAGTGTAAGTTGGGCCGAGCAGTACTTC
.,TRBJ2-5,TRBV2,15,TRBD2,CAGKMVAGPREAQYF,TGTGCCGGCAAAATGGTAGCGGGACCAAGAGAGGCCCAGTACTTC
.,TRBJ2-1,TRBV29-1,15,TRBD2,CSVTWAGGPSNEQFF,TGCAGCGTTACCTGGGCGGGAGGGCCTAGTAATGAGCAGTTCTTC
.,TRBJ2-2,TRBV7-2,17,TRBD1,CASSLFRGRVGTGELFF,TGTGCCAGCAGCTTATTTAGGGGGCGCGTTGGCACCGGGGAGCTGTTTTTT
.,TRBJ2-3,TRBV29-1,14,TRBD1,CSIGQGAVADTQYF,TGCAGCATCGGACAGGGGGCCGTGGCAGATACGCAGTATTTT
.,TRBJ1-1,TRBV7-2,17,.,CASSSKIWTDMNTEAFF,TGTGCCAGCAGCTCCAAGATTTGGACTGATATGAACACTGAAGCTTTCTTT
.,TRBJ2-5,TRBV7-2,14,.,CASSLAGAQETQYF,TGTGCCAGCAGCTTAGCGGGAGCCCAAGAGACCCAGTACTTC
.,TRBJ2-7,TRBV7-2,13,TRBD2,CASRRGGSYEQYF,TGTGCCAGCAGACGGGGGGGGAGCTACGAGCAGTACTTC
.,TRBJ1-1,TRBV18,14,TRBD1,CASSPGQGRTEAFF,TGTGCCAGCTCACCGGGACAGGGGAGAACTGAAGCTTTCTTT
.,TRBJ1-2,TRBV6-6,12,TRBD1,CASSDRGDGYTF,TGTGCCAGCAGTGACAGGGGAGACGGCTACACCTTC
few,TRBJ2-5,TRBV7-9,17,TRBD2,CASSTRLAGGERETQYF,TGTGCCAGCAGCACCCGACTAGCGGGAGGGGAGCGGGAGACCCAGTACTTC
once,TRBJ1-1,TRBV7-8,16,TRBD1,CASSLGPRDRGTEAFF,TGTGCCAGCAGCTTAGGTCCGAGGGACAGGGGCACTGAAGCTTTCTTT
few,TRBJ1-3,TRBV19,14,.,CASMDGSSGNTIYF,TGTGCCAGTATGGATGGGAGCTCTGGAAACACCATATATTTT
once,TRBJ1-1,TRBV11-2,13,.,CASSFGVSTEAFF,TGTGCCAGCAGCTTCGGGGTTAGCACTGAAGCTTTCTTT
few,TRBJ2-1,TRBV4-2,15,.,CASSLARRGEDEQFF,TGTGCCAGCAGTCTAGCACGGCGAGGGGAGGATGAGCAGTTCTTC
.,TRBJ1-5,TRBV19,16,.,CASSIEAGTVNQPQHF,TGTGCCAGTAGTATAGAAGCCGGGACTGTGAATCAGCCCCAGCATTTT
.,TRBJ2-5,TRBV18,14,.,CASSHPLSVETQYF,TGTGCCAGCTCACACCCCTTGAGCGTGGAGACCCAGTACTTC
once,TRBJ2-5,TRBV27,14,.,CASSSTVYQETQYF,TGTGCCAGCAGTTCGACAGTGTACCAAGAGACCCAGTACTTC
.,TRBJ2-1,TRBV2,13,.,CASNREKNNEQFF,TGTGCCAGTAACCGGGAAAAGAACAATGAGCAGTTCTTC
.,TRBJ2-1,TRBV6-5,15,TRBD2,CASQLSGSSYNEQFF,TGTGCCAGCCAGCTTAGCGGGAGCTCCTACAATGAGCAGTTCTTC
few,TRBJ1-2,TRBV6-1,14,.,CASSENPGSYGYTF,TGTGCCAGCAGTGAGAATCCAGGCAGCTATGGCTACACCTTC
.,TRBJ2-7,TRBV7-6,18,.,CASSLVGVVAGSGYEQYF,TGTGCCAGCAGCTTAGTGGGAGTAGTGGCGGGAAGTGGCTACGAGCAGTACTTC
.,TRBJ2-1,TRBV27,13,TRBD2,CASTAGVRNEQFF,TGTGCCAGCACGGCGGGAGTCAGGAATGAGCAGTTCTTC
.,TRBJ2-3,TRBV5-1,16,.,CASSLEVASGTDTQYF,TGCGCCAGCAGCTTGGAGGTGGCTAGCGGCACAGATACGCAGTATTTT
few,TRBJ1-2,TRBV12-3/TRBV12-4,13,.,CASSPRGRYGYTF,TGTGCCAGCAGCCCTCGCGGGCGCTATGGCTACACCTTC
.,TRBJ1-1,TRBV28,10,.,CASSLREAFF,TGTGCCAGCAGCCTCCGTGAAGCTTTCTTT
.,TRBJ1-1,TRBV11-2,15,TRBD1,CASSFTGTEYTEAFF,TGTGCCAGCAGCTTCACCGGGACAGAGTACACTGAAGCTTTCTTT
.,TRBJ2-5,TRBV29-1,15,.,CSVPGASVDQETQYF,TGCAGCGTCCCCGGGGCTAGCGTTGACCAAGAGACCCAGTACTTC
.,TRBJ1-4,TRBV2,13,.,CASGTDLNEKLFF,TGTGCCAGCGGCACAGACCTAAATGAAAAACTGTTTTTT
.,TRBJ2-7,TRBV20-1,10,.,CSARSYEQYF,TGCAGTGCAAGGAGCTACGAGCAGTACTTC
.,TRBJ2-2,TRBV2,16,.,CASSERSLPGPGELFF,TGTGCCAGCAGTGAACGGAGCCTTCCAGGGCCCGGGGAGCTGTTTTTT
.,TRBJ2-5,TRBV19,16,TRBD2,CASSRLWGRAGETQYF,TGTGCCAGTAGTAGATTGTGGGGGAGGGCCGGGGAGACCCAGTACTTC
.,TRBJ1-1,TRBV20-1,11,.,CSARGTNEAFF,TGCAGTGCCAGGGGTACAAATGAAGCTTTCTTT
.,TRBJ2-7,TRBV5-4,15,TRBD2,CASSLAASGRSEQYF,TGTGCCAGCAGCTTAGCTGCAAGCGGGAGGTCCGAGCAGTACTTC
.,TRBJ1-2,TRBV15,14,TRBD1,CATGDRERVDGYTF,TGTGCCACCGGGGACAGGGAAAGGGTCGATGGCTACACCTTC
.,TRBJ2-5,TRBV12-3/TRBV12-4,13,.,CASTEGERLTQYF,TGTGCCAGCACCGAGGGGGAGAGGCTGACCCAGTACTTC
.,TRBJ2-6,TRBV6-2/TRBV6-3,15,.,CASSYAGTGANVLTF,TGTGCCAGCAGTTACGCCGGTACTGGGGCCAACGTCCTGACTTTC
.,TRBJ2-1,TRBV6-6,20,TRBD2,CASSGELAGGGFLSYNEQFF,TGTGCCAGCAGCGGGGAACTAGCGGGAGGGGGGTTTCTCTCCTACAATGAGCAGTTCTTC
.,TRBJ1-5,TRBV9,14,TRBD1,CASSVGTGAQPQHF,TGTGCCAGCAGCGTGGGGACAGGGGCGCAGCCCCAGCATTTT
.,TRBJ2-5,TRBV24-1,17,.,CATSDRGGGGVKETQYF,TGTGCCACCAGTGACCGAGGGGGCGGAGGGGTCAAAGAGACCCAGTACTTC
.,TRBJ2-1,TRBV19,16,TRBD1,CASMGDSLGSYNEQFF,TGTGCCAGTATGGGGGACAGTCTTGGATCCTACAATGAGCAGTTCTTC
.,TRBJ1-1,TRBV12-5,15,TRBD1,CASGWGTGGNTEAFF,TGTGCTAGTGGTTGGGGGACAGGGGGGAACACTGAAGCTTTCTTT
.,TRBJ1-2,TRBV27,15,TRBD1,CASSSPGQGSYGYTF,TGTGCCAGCAGTTCTCCGGGACAGGGGTCCTATGGCTACACCTTC
.,TRBJ2-3,TRBV28,15,.,CASSFAGASTDTQYF,TGTGCCAGCAGTTTTGCGGGGGCAAGCACAGATACGCAGTATTTT
.,TRBJ1-3,TRBV10-3,15,.,CAISDTGKWGNTIYF,TGTGCCATCAGTGATACAGGGAAATGGGGAAACACCATATATTTT
.,TRBJ1-3,TRBV14,13,.,CASRRGSGNTIYF,TGTGCCAGCCGAAGGGGCTCTGGAAACACCATATATTTT
.,TRBJ1-6,TRBV7-9,14,.,CASSLDVGGSPLHF,TGTGCCAGCAGCTTAGATGTGGGGGGTTCACCCCTCCACTTT
.,TRBJ2-1,TRBV3-1/TRBV3-2,14,.,CASSRGVEYNEQFF,TGTGCCAGCAGCCGCGGGGTTGAGTACAATGAGCAGTTCTTC
.,TRBJ2-3,TRBV19,15,.,CASTGDFPHTDTQYF,TGTGCCAGTACCGGGGACTTTCCTCACACAGATACGCAGTATTTT